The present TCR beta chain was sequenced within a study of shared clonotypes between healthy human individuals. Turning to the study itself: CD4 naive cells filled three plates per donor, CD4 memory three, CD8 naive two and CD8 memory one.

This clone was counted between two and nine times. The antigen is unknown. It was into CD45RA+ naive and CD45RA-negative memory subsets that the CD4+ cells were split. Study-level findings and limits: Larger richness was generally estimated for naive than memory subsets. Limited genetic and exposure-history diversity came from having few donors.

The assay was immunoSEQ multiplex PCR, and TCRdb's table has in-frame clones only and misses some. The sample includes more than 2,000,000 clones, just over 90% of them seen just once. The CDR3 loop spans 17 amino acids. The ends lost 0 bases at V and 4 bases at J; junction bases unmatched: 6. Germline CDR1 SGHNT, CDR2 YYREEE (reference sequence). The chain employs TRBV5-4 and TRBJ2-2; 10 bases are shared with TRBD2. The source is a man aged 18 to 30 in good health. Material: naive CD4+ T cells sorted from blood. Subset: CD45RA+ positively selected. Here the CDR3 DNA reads TGTGCCAGCAGCTTGGTAGCGGGGGGCACTATCACCGGGGAGCTGTTTTTT. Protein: CASSLVAGGTITGELFF.